The rows below give T cell receptor beta chains drawn from one sample of a study of cytomegalovirus exposure and HLA in healthy donors. The table came from immunoSEQ multiplex PCR; TCRdb's copy has only in-frame clones and leaves some out. This repertoire shows some 160,000 clones, roughly 84% found once; its top ten account for over 1.5%. The material sequenced was PBMCs. Receptors were obtained from a woman under 30 in good health and CMV-seronegative. CDR3s include the opening cysteine and the closing phenylalanine or tryptophan. The size entry is marked missing in some rows and otherwise reads once, few, many or a size class.

v_gene: TRBV2; len: 17; j_gene: TRBJ1-5; abundance: -; CDR3aa: CASSVFVIGQGNQPQHF
v_gene: TRBV2; len: 14; j_gene: TRBJ2-3; abundance: -; CDR3aa: CASSRQGFADTQYF
v_gene: TRBV18; len: 16; j_gene: TRBJ1-3; abundance: -; CDR3aa: CASSPNFRGSGNTIYF
v_gene: TRBV19; len: 14; j_gene: TRBJ1-2; abundance: -; CDR3aa: CASSTHGQNYGYTF
v_gene: TRBV5-1; len: 15; j_gene: TRBJ2-7; abundance: -; CDR3aa: CASSTSGTTQEKQYF
v_gene: TRBV18; len: 15; j_gene: TRBJ1-6; abundance: -; CDR3aa: CASSAETGSGSPLHF
v_gene: TRBV7-9; len: 12; j_gene: TRBJ1-1; abundance: -; CDR3aa: CASSRPGTEAFF
v_gene: TRBV29-1; len: 15; j_gene: TRBJ2-7; abundance: -; CDR3aa: CSVNTGLAYSGEQYF
v_gene: TRBV13; len: 14; j_gene: TRBJ2-7; abundance: -; CDR3aa: CASSLPGQGYEQYF
v_gene: TRBV2; len: 17; j_gene: TRBJ1-5; abundance: once; CDR3aa: CASSDPGQGGGNQPQHF
v_gene: TRBV6-5; len: 13; j_gene: TRBJ2-7; abundance: -; CDR3aa: CASSYSPSYEQYF
v_gene: TRBV15; len: 15; j_gene: TRBJ1-5; abundance: -; CDR3aa: CATSTVGRGNQPQHF
v_gene: TRBV5-5; len: 14; j_gene: TRBJ2-1; abundance: -; CDR3aa: CASRQTGVGNEQFF
v_gene: TRBV10-1; len: 14; j_gene: TRBJ2-7; abundance: -; CDR3aa: CASSGLRGDDEQYF
v_gene: TRBV28; len: 15; j_gene: TRBJ1-2; abundance: -; CDR3aa: CASSERTGGNYGYTF
v_gene: TRBV5-1; len: 16; j_gene: TRBJ2-7; abundance: once; CDR3aa: CASSLRAGQGTYEQYF
v_gene: TRBV10-2; len: 18; j_gene: TRBJ1-2; abundance: few; CDR3aa: CASSKNLFGTGDLYGYTF
v_gene: TRBV7-2; len: 15; j_gene: TRBJ1-5; abundance: -; CDR3aa: CASSPDRVMHQPQHF